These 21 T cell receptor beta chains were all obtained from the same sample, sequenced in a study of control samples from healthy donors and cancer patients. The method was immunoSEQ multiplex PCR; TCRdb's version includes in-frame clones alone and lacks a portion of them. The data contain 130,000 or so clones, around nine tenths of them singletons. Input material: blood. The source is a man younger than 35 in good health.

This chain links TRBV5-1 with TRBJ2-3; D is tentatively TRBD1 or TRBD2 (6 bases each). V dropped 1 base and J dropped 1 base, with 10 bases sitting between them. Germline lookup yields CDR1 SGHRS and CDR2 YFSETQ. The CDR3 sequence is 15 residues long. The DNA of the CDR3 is TGCGCCAGCAGCTTGATGGGGGGCGGCACAGATACGCAGTATTTT. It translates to CASSLMGGGTDTQYF.

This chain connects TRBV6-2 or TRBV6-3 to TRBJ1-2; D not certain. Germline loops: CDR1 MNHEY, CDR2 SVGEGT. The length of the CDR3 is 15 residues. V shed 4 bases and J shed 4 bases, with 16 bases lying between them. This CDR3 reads CASSSSGSGSYGYTF. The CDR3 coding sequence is TGTGCCAGCAGTTCCTCGGGCTCGGGCAGCTATGGCTACACCTTC.

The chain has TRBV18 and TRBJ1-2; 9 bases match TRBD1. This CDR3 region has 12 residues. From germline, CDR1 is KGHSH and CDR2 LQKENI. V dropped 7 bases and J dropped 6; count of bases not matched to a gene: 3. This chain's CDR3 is CASYRTGDGYTF. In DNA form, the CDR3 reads TGTGCCAGCTACCGGACAGGGGATGGCTACACCTTC.

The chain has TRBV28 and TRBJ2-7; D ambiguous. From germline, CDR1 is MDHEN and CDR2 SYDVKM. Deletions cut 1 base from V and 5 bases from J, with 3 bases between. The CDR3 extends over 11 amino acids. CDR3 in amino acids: CASSLFDEQYF. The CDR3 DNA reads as TGTGCCAGCAGTTTATTCGACGAGCAGTACTTC.

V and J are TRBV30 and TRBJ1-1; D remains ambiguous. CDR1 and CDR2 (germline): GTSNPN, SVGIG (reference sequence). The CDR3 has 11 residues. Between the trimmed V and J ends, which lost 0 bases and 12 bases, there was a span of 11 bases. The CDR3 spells CAWSVGSRTFF. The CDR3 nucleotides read TGTGCCTGGAGTGTAGGTAGTCGAACTTTCTTT.

CDR3 sequence reads: CASSESISLAGGHYNEQFF. The CDR3 bases are TGCGCCAGCAGTGAGTCGATTAGTCTAGCGGGGGGGCATTACAATGAGCAGTTCTTC. J is TRBJ2-1 and V is TRBV10-2, with 12 bases fitting TRBD2. The CDR3 is 19 residues long. Trimming at V came to 0 bases and at J to 4 bases, leaving 10 bases not matched to a gene. Germline CDR1 and CDR2: WSHSY and SAAADI.

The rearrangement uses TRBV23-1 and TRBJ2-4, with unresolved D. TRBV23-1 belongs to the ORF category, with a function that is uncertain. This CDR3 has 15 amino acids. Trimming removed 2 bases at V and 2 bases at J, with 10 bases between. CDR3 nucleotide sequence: TGCGCCAGCAGTCAACCAGGCGACACCAAAAACATTCAGTACTTC. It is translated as CASSQPGDTKNIQYF.

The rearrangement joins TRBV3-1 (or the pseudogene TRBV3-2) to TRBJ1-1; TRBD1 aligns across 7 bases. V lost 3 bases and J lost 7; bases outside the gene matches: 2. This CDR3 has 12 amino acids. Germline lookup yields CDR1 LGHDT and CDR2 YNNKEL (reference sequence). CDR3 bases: TGTGCCAGCAGCCAGACAGGGCTTGAAGCTTTCTTT. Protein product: CASSQTGLEAFF.

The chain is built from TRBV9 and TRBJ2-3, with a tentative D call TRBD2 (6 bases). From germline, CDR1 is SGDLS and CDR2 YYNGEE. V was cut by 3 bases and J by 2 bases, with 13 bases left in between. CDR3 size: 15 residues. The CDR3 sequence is CASSGGDGDTDTQYF. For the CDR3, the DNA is TGTGCCAGCAGCGGGGGGGATGGAGACACAGATACGCAGTATTTT.

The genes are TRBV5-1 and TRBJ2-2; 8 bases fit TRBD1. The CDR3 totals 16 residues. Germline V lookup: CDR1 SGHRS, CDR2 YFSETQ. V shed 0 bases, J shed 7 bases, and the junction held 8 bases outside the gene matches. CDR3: CASSLDGTGRIGELFF. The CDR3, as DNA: TGCGCCAGCAGCTTGGATGGGACAGGCCGTATCGGGGAGCTGTTTTTT.

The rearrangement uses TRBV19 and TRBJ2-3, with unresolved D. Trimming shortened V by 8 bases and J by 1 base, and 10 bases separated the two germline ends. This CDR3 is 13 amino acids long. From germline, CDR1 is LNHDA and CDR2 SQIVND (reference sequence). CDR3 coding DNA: TGTGCCAGTGGTGGTCAGGGCACAGATACGCAGTATTTT. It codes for CASGGQGTDTQYF.

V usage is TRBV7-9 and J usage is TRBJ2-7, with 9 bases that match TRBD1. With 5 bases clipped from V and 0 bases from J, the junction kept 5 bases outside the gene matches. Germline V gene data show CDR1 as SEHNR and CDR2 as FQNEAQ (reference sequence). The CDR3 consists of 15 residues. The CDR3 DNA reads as TGTGCCAGCAGCCGCGGACAGGGGAGCTCCTACGAGCAGTACTTC. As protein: CASSRGQGSSYEQYF.

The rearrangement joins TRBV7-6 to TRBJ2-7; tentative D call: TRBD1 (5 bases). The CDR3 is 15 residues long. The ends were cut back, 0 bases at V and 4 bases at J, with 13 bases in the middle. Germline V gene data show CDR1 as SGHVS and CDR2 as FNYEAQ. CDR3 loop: CASSLAYTGSYEQYF. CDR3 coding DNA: TGTGCCAGCAGCTTAGCGTATACAGGTTCATACGAGCAGTACTTC.

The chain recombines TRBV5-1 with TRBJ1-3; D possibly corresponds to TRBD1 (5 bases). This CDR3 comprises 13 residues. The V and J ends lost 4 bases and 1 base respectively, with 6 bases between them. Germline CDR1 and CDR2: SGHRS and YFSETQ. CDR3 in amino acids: CASSDSSGNTIYF. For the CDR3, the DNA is TGCGCCAGCAGCGACAGTTCTGGAAACACCATATATTTT. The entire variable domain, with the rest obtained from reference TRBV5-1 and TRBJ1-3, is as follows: KAGVTQTPRYLIKTRGQQVTLSCSPISGHRSVSWYQQTPGQGLQFLFEYFSETQRNKGNFPGRFSGRQFSNSRSEMNVSTLELGDSALYLCASSDSSGNTIYFGEGSWLTVV.

The CDR3 coding sequence is TGTGCCAGCAGTTTTCAGGGGTTCACCGGGGAGCTGTTTTTT. Encoded protein: CASSFQGFTGELFF. This rearrangement joins TRBV28 to TRBJ2-2, with D possibly matching TRBD1 (6 bases). The CDR3 is 14 residues long. Trimming left V 3 bases short and J 4 bases short, with 9 bases between. Germline-derived CDR1 and CDR2 are MDHEN and SYDVKM.

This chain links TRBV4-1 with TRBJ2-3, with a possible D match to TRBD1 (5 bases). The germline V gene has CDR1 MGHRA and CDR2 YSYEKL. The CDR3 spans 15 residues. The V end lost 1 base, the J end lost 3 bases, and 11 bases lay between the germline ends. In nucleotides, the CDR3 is TGCGCCAGCAGCCAAGCACAGGACAAAACAGATACGCAGTATTTT. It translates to CASSQAQDKTDTQYF.

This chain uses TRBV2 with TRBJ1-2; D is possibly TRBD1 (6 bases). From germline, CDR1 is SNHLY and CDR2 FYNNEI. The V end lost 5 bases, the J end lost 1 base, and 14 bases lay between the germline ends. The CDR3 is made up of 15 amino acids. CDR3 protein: CASSRTASINYGYTF. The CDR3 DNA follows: TGTGCCAGCAGTCGGACAGCTAGTATTAACTATGGCTACACCTTC.

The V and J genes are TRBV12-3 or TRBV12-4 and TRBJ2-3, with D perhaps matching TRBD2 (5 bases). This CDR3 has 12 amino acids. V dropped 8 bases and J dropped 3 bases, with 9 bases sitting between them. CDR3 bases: TGTGCCAGCGCGCGGGTGACAGATACGCAGTATTTT. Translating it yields CASARVTDTQYF.

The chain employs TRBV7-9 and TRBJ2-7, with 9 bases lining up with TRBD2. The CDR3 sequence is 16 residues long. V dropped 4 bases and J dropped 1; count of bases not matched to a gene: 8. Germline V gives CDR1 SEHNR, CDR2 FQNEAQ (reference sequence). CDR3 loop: CASSSTTSGLSYEQYF. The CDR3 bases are TGTGCCAGCAGCTCAACCACTAGCGGGCTTTCCTACGAGCAGTACTTC.

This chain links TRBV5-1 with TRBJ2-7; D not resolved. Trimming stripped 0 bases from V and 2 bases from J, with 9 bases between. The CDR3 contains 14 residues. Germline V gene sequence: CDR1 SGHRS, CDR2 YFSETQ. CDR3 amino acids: CASSLAGVTYEQYF. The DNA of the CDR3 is TGCGCCAGCAGCTTGGCTGGGGTCACCTACGAGCAGTACTTC.

This CDR3 is CASRGTSGGFIDTQYF. The CDR3 coding sequence is TGTGCCAGCAGAGGGACTAGCGGGGGCTTCATAGATACGCAGTATTTT. The V and J genes are TRBV9 and TRBJ2-3, with 14 positions matching TRBD2. Trimming cost V 5 bases and J 5 bases; bases outside gene matches: 7. The germline gives CDR1 SGDLS, CDR2 YYNGEE. CDR3 length equals 16 residues.